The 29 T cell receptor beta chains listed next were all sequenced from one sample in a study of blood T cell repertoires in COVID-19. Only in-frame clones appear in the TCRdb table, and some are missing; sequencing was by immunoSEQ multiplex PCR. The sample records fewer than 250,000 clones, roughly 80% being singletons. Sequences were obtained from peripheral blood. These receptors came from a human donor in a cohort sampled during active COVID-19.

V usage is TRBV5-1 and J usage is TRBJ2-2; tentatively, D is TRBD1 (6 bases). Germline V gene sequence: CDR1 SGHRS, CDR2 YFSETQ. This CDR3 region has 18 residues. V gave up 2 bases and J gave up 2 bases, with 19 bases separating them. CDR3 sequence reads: CASSLVWGHSSNTGELFF. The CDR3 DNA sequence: TGCGCCAGCAGCTTAGTTTGGGGACATTCAAGTAACACCGGGGAGCTGTTTTTT.

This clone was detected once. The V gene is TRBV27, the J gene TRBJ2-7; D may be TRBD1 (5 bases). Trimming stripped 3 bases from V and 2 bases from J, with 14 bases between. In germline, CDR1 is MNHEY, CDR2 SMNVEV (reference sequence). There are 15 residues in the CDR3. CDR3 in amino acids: CASSLVVTDPYEQYF. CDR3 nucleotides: TGTGCCAGCAGTTTGGTCGTGACAGACCCCTACGAGCAGTACTTC.

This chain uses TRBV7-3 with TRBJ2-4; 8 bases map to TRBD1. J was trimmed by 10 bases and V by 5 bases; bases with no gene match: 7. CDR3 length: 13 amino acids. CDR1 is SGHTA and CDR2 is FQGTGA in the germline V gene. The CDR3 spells CASSADRDLIQYF. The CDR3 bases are TGTGCCAGCAGCGCGGACAGGGATCTTATTCAGTACTTC.

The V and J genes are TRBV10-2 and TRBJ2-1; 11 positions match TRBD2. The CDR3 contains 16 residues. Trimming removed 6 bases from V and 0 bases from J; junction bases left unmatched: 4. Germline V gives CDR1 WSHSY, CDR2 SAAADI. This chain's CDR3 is CASRLAGGGSYNEQFF. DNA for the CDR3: TGCGCCAGCAGGCTAGCGGGAGGTGGCTCCTACAATGAGCAGTTCTTC.

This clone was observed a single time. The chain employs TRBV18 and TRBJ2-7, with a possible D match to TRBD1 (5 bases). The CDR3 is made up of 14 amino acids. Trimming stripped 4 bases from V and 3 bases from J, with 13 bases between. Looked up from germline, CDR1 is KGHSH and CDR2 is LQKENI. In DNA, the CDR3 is TGTGCCAGCTCACGGGGCCAGGCGAACTACGAGCAGTACTTC. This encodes CASSRGQANYEQYF.

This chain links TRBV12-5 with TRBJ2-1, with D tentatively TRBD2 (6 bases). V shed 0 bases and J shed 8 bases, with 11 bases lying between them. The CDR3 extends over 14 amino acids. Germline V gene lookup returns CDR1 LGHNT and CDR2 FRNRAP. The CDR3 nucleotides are TGTGCTAGTGGTTTGGTCGCGGGGATCCATGAGCAGTTCTTC. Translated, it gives CASGLVAGIHEQFF.

This chain's CDR3 is CASHRGGAANVLTF. As DNA, the CDR3 is TGTGCCAGCCACCGTGGGGGGGCAGCCAACGTCCTGACTTTC. The J gene is TRBJ2-6, the V gene TRBV19; TRBD2 might be the D (7 bases). V lost 9 bases to trimming and J lost 7 bases, with 16 bases between them. This CDR3 is built from 14 residues. Germline V gene data show CDR1 as LNHDA and CDR2 as SQIVND (reference sequence).

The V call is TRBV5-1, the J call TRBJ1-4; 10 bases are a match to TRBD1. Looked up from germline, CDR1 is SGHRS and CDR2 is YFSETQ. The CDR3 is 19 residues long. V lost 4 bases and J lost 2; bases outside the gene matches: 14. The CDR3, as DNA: TGCGCCAGCAGCCGTACACCGGGACAGGGGCGTTCGACTAATGAAAAACTGTTTTTT. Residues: CASSRTPGQGRSTNEKLFF.

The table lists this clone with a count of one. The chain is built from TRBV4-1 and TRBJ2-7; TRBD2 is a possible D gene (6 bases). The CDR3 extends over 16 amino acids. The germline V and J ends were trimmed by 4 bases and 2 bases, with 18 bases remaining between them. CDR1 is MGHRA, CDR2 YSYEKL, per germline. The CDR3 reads CASSPSPGRRPYEQYF. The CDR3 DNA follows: TGCGCCAGCAGCCCCTCGCCAGGGAGGAGGCCCTACGAGCAGTACTTC.

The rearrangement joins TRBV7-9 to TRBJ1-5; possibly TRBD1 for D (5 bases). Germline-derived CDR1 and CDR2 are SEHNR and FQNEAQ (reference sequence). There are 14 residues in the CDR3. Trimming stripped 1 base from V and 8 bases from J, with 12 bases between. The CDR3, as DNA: TGTGCCAGCAGCTTAGGCAGGGTGATAAAGCCCCAGCATTTT. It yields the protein CASSLGRVIKPQHF.

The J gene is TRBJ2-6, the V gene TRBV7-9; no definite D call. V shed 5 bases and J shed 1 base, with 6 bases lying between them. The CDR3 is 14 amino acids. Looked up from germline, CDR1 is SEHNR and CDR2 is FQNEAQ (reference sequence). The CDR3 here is CASSHSSGANVLTF. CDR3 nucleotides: TGTGCCAGCAGCCATTCATCTGGGGCCAACGTCCTGACTTTC.

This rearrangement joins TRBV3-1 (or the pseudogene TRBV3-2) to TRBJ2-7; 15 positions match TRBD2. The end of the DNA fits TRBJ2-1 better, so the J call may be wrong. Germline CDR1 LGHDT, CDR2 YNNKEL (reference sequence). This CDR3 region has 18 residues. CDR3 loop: CASSHGLAGGISYNEQFF. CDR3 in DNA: TGTGCCAGCAGCCATGGACTAGCGGGGGGGATCTCCTACAATGAGCAGTTCTTC.

CDR3 sequence reads: CASSLSGQGHIQYF. DNA for the CDR3: TGTGCCAGCAGCTTATCCGGACAGGGCCACATTCAGTACTTC. V and J are TRBV7-8 and TRBJ2-4; 8 bases agree with TRBD1. Germline trimming cut 2 bases from V and 8 bases from J; bases unmatched to any gene: 5. This CDR3 has 14 residues. CDR1 and CDR2 (germline): SGHVS, FQNEAQ.

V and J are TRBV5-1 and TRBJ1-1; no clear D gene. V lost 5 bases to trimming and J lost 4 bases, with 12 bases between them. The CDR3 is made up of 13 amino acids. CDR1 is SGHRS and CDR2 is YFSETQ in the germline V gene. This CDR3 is CASRGRPSTEAFF. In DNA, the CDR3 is TGCGCCAGCAGGGGCAGGCCATCCACTGAAGCTTTCTTT. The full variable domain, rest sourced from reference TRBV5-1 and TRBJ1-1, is KAGVTQTPRYLIKTRGQQVTLSCSPISGHRSVSWYQQTPGQGLQFLFEYFSETQRNKGNFPGRFSGRQFSNSRSEMNVSTLELGDSALYLCASRGRPSTEAFFGQGTRLTVV.

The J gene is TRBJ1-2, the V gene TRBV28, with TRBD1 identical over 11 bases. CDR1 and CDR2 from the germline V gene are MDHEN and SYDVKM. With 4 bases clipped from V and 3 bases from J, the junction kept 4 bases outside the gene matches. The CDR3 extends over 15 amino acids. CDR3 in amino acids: CASSSRTGGDYGYTF. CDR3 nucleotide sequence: TGTGCCAGCAGTTCCCGGACAGGGGGCGACTATGGCTACACCTTC.

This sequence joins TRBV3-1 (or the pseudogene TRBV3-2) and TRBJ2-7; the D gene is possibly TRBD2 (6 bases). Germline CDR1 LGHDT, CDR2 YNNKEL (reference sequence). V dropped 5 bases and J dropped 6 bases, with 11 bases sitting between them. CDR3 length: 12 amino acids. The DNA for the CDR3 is TGTGCCAGCAGCATTTTCGGGGGCGAGCAGTACGTC. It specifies CASSIFGGEQYV.

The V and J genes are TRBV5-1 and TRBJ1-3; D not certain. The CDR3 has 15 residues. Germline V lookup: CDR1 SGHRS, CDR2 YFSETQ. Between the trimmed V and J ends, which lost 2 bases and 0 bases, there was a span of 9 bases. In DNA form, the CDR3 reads TGCGCCAGCAGCTTTTCCGGGAGCTCTGGAAACACCATATATTTT. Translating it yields CASSFSGSSGNTIYF.

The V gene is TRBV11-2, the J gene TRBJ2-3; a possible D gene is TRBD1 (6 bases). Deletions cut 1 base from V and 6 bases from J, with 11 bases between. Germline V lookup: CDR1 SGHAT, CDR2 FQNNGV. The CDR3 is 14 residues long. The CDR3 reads CASSLGQEWDTQYF. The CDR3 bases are TGTGCCAGCAGCTTAGGACAGGAGTGGGATACGCAGTATTTT.

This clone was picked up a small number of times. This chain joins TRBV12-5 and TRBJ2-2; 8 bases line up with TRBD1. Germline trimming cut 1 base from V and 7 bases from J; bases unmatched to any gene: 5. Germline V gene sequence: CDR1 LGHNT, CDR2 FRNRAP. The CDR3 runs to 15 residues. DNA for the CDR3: TGTGCTAGTGGTTTGGAGACAGGGGTGGGCGGGGAGCTGTTTTTT. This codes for CASGLETGVGGELFF.

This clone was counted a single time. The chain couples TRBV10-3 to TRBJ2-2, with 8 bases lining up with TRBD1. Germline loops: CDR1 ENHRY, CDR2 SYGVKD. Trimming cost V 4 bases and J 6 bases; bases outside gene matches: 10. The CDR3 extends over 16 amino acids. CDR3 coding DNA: TGTGCCATCAGTGGCTCGGACAGGGCCCGCTCCGGGGAGCTGTTTTTT. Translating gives CAISGSDRARSGELFF.

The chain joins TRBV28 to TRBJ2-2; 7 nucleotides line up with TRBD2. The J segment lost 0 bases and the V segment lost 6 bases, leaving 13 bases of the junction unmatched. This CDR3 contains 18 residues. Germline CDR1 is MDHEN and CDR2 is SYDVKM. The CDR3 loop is CASRKLGTTRTNTGELFF. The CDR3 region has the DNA TGTGCCAGCAGGAAATTGGGGACTACAAGGACGAACACCGGGGAGCTGTTTTTT.

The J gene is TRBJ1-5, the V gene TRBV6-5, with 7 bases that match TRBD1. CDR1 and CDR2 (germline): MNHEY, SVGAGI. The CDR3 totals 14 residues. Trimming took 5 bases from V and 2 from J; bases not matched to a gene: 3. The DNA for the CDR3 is TGTGCCAGCAGTCTAGACAGGGGCAATCAGCCCCAGCATTTT. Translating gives CASSLDRGNQPQHF.

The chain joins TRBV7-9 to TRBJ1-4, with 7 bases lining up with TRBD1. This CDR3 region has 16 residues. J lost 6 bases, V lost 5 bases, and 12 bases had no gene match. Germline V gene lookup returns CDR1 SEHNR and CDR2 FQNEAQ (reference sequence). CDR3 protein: CASSHRTQGEDEKLFF. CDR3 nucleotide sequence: TGTGCCAGCAGCCACCGAACCCAGGGGGAGGATGAAAAACTGTTTTTT.

CDR3 in amino acids: CASSTGTEAFF. The CDR3 DNA is TGTGCCAGTAGCACCGGGACAGAAGCTTTCTTT. The chain recombines TRBV19 with TRBJ1-1; D possibly corresponds to TRBD1 (6 bases). Trimming took off 6 bases at V and 8 bases at J, with 10 bases between the two ends. CDR3 length: 11 residues. Per germline, CDR1 LNHDA and CDR2 SQIVND (reference sequence).

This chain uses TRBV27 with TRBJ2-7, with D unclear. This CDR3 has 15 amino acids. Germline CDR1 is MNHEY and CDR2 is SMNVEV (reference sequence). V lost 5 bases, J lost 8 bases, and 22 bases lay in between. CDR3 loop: CASSGLGSTAAQQYV. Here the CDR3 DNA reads TGTGCCAGCAGTGGGCTGGGTTCAACCGCCGCTCAGCAGTACGTC.

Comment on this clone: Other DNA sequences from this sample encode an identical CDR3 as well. The CDR3 DNA sequence: TGTGCCAGCAGCTTAGCGGCGGGAGCTTACGAGCAGTACTTC. This codes for CASSLAAGAYEQYF. The gene calls are TRBV7-9 and TRBJ2-7, with 7 bases identical to TRBD2. With 0 bases clipped from V and 4 bases from J, the junction kept 3 bases outside the gene matches. CDR1 is SEHNR and CDR2 is FQNEAQ in the germline V gene (reference sequence). The CDR3 is 14 amino acids.

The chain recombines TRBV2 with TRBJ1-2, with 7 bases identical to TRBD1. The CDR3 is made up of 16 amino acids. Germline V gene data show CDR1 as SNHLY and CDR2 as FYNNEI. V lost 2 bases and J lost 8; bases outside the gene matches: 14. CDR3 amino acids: CASSESRQGGVGGYTF. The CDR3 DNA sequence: TGTGCCAGCAGTGAATCCAGACAGGGTGGGGTCGGGGGCTACACCTTC.

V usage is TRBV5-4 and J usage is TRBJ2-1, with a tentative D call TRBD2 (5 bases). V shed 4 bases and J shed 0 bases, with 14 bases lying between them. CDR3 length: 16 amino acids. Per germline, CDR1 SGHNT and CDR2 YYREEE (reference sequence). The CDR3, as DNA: TGTGCCAGCAGCGCGTTAGCGAGCGGCTCCTACAATGAGCAGTTCTTC. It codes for CASSALASGSYNEQFF. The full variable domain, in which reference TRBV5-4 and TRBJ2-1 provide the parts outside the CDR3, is ETGVTQSPTHLIKTRGQQVTLRCSSQSGHNTVSWYQQALGQGPQFIFQYYREEENGRGNFPPRFSGLQFPNYSSELNVNALELDDSALYLCASSALASGSYNEQFFGPGTRLTVL.

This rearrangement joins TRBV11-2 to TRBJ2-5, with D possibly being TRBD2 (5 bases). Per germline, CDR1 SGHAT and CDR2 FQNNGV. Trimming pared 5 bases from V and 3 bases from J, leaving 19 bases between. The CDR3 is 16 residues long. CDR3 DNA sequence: TGTGCCAGCAGCCCTAGCCCACAAGGCGTTAAAGAGACCCAGTACTTC. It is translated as CASSPSPQGVKETQYF.